Listed here are 2 T cell receptor beta chains from one sample, sequenced in a study of cytomegalovirus exposure and HLA in healthy donors. Vbeta (60) and Jbeta (13) primers were used in the PCR. The data were produced by immunoSEQ multiplex PCR, yet TCRdb's version contains in-frame clones alone and is incomplete. The repertoire holds approximately 38,000 clones, with less than 85% as singletons. The sequencing input was PBMCs. These receptors all stem from a woman younger than 30 in good health and CMV-seropositive.

The chain employs TRBV5-1 and TRBJ2-5; 8 bases fit TRBD2. V lost 4 bases, J lost 4 bases, and 0 bases stayed unmatched. This CDR3 has 12 amino acids. Germline CDR1 is SGHRS and CDR2 is YFSETQ. The CDR3 sequence: CASSLAGETQYF. Here the CDR3 DNA reads TGCGCCAGCAGCCTAGCGGGAGAGACCCAGTACTTC.

The V gene is TRBV4-3, the J gene TRBJ2-7, with TRBD1 matching over 9 bases. The CDR3 is made up of 16 amino acids. V shed 4 bases and J 7 bases; nucleotides not matched to a gene: 14. Germline CDR1 LGHNA, CDR2 YSLEER. This CDR3 is CASSPGGQGTLGEQYF. The CDR3 DNA reads as TGCGCCAGCAGCCCGGGGGGACAGGGTACCTTGGGGGAGCAGTACTTC.